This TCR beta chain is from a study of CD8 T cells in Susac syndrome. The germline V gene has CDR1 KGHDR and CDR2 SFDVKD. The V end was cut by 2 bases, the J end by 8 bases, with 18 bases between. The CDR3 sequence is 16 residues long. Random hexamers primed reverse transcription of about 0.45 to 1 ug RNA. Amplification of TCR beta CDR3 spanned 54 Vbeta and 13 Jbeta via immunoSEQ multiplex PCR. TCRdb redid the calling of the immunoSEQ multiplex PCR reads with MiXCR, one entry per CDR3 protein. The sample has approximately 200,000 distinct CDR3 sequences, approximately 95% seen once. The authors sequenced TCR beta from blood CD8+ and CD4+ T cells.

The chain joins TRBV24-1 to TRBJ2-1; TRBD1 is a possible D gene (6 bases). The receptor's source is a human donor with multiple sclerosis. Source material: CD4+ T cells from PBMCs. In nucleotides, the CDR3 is TGTGCCACCAGTGATTCAGGGAGTGCAGGGGTCGATGAGCAGTTCTTC. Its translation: CATSDSGSAGVDEQFF.